A selection of T cell receptor beta chains follows, all from one sample in a study of blood T cells in healthy people across ages. Each CDR3 protein is one row after TCRdb ran MiXCR on the 5' RACE reads. Of almost 800,000 distinct CDR3 sequences in the sample, more than 45% were seen once. The sequenced material came from blood. These receptors were obtained from a man aged 25-45 years in good health. The CDR3 runs from the conserved cysteine through the conserved F or W. D genes are given only for firm matches. Some rows have no size entry. The others give once, few or many, or a class for an expanded clone.

TRBJ1-1	TRBV6-6	NA	NA	TGTGCCAGCAGTCCAGGCGTTACTGAAGCTTTCTTT	CASSPGVTEAFF
TRBJ2-7	TRBV6-5	NA	NA	TGTGCCAGCAGTTACTCAATCCAAGGGGGCTACGAGCAGTACTTC	CASSYSIQGGYEQYF
TRBJ2-1	TRBV6-2/TRBV6-3	NA	NA	TGTGCCAGCGCCCGGGAGCCATACAATGAGCAGTTCTTC	CASAREPYNEQFF
TRBJ2-5	TRBV6-5	NA	NA	TGTGCCAGCAGTTACGAGCGAAAGACCCAGTACTTC	CASSYERKTQYF
TRBJ2-4	TRBV12-3/TRBV12-4	NA	TRBD1	TGTGCCAGCAGCCTCGGACAGGGAAGCAACATTCAGTACTTC	CASSLGQGSNIQYF
TRBJ1-2	TRBV27	NA	NA	TGTGCCAGCAGTTTATCGGGGCCAGCCCGTGGCTACACCTTC	CASSLSGPARGYTF
TRBJ2-1	TRBV20-1	NA	TRBD2	TGCAGTGCCCGCTCGGGACTAGCGGCAGGGGAGCAGTTCTTC	CSARSGLAAGEQFF
TRBJ2-1	TRBV28	many	NA	TGTGCCAGCAGTGGCCGGGCGGACTACAACAATGAGCAGTTCTTC	CASSGRADYNNEQFF
TRBJ2-3	TRBV7-2	NA	NA	TGTGCCAGCAGCCCTAGCCCCGGGCTCTACGATACGCAGTATTTT	CASSPSPGLYDTQYF
TRBJ2-1	TRBV29-1	NA	NA	TGCAGCGTGGGACTTGCCCTCCACAATGAGCAGTTCTTC	CSVGLALHNEQFF
TRBJ2-7	TRBV7-9	NA	NA	TGTGCCAGCAGCTTAGACAGCGTATCCTACGAGCAGTACTTC	CASSLDSVSYEQYF
TRBJ2-7	TRBV21-1	NA	NA	TGTGCCAGCAGCAAAGGGGACAGAATCTTCTACGAGCAGTACTTC	CASSKGDRIFYEQYF
TRBJ2-3	TRBV12-3/TRBV12-4	few	TRBD2	TGTGCCAGCAGTTTCGGGGGGGCCGCAGATATGGAGTATTTT	CASSFGGAADMEYF
TRBJ2-4	TRBV10-3	NA	NA	TGTGCCATCAGTGAGCCGACAGACAGCAACATTCAGTACTTC	CAISEPTDSNIQYF
TRBJ2-5	TRBV12-3/TRBV12-4	NA	TRBD1	TGTGCCAGCAGTTGGGACAGGTACCCTCTGGGGCTTCAAGCGACCCAGTACTTC	CASSWDRYPLGLQATQYF
TRBJ2-7	TRBV5-1	few	NA	TGCGCCAGCAGCGGGGGGGACAGAAACGAGCAGTACTTC	CASSGGDRNEQYF
TRBJ1-1	TRBV20-1	NA	NA	TGCAGTGCGTACGAGGGCTACACTGAAGCTTTCTTT	CSAYEGYTEAFF
TRBJ2-4	TRBV28	NA	NA	TGTGCCAGCGGGAAGGGGAGGTATCTGGTAGCCAAAAACATTCAGTACTTC	CASGKGRYLVAKNIQYF
TRBJ1-5	TRBV20-1	NA	NA	TGCAGTGCTAGAGACAGGGGAAGTGTTAGTCAGCCCCAGCATTTT	CSARDRGSVSQPQHF
TRBJ2-1	TRBV20-1	NA	NA	TGCAGTGCTAGAGATCCGGTGAGAGTGTACAATGAGCAGTTCTTC	CSARDPVRVYNEQFF
TRBJ1-2	TRBV20-1	NA	TRBD1	TGCAGTGCTATGGGCGACAGGGGGAACTATGGCTACACCTTC	CSAMGDRGNYGYTF
TRBJ1-2	TRBV12-3/TRBV12-4	NA	NA	TGTGCCAGCAGAGCGGGACACCGGTACACCTTC	CASRAGHRYTF
TRBJ2-5	TRBV3-1	NA	NA	TGTGCCAGCAGCCAAGATCGTCTAGCGGAGGGGGGGCCGGGAGAGACCCAGTACTTC	CASSQDRLAEGGPGETQYF
TRBJ1-2	TRBV9	NA	NA	TGTGCCAGCAGGACCGCCGATGGCTACACCTTC	CASRTADGYTF
TRBJ2-1	TRBV5-1	NA	TRBD2	TGCGCCAGCAGCTTGGCCAGGGCTAGCGGAGACCATGAGCAGTTCTTC	CASSLARASGDHEQFF
TRBJ2-1	TRBV4-2	few	NA	TGTGCCAGCAGCCTACGAGCCCCTGGGGACGATGAGCAGTTCTTC	CASSLRAPGDDEQFF
TRBJ2-1	TRBV5-1	few	NA	TGCGCCAGCAGCACAGGACTGATTTACAATGAGCAGTTCTTC	CASSTGLIYNEQFF
TRBJ2-3	TRBV7-9	NA	NA	TGTGCCGGCAGCGATAGTACCGCGGATACGCAGTATTTT	CAGSDSTADTQYF
TRBJ2-7	TRBV7-2	many	TRBD2	TGTGCCAGCTCAAGCGGGAGGGCCTACGAGCAGTACTTC	CASSSGRAYEQYF
TRBJ1-2	TRBV7-9	few	TRBD1	TGTGCCAGCAGCCGAGGGACAGGGGTGAACTATGGCTACACCTTC	CASSRGTGVNYGYTF
TRBJ2-5	TRBV4-2	few	NA	TGTGCCAGCAGCCCAGGAGGGACAGACCAAGAGACCCAGTACTTC	CASSPGGTDQETQYF
TRBJ2-3	TRBV6-1	NA	NA	TGTGCCAGCAGTGACATTTGGGGGAGCACAGATACGCAGTATTTT	CASSDIWGSTDTQYF
TRBJ2-1	TRBV11-2	NA	TRBD2	TGTGCCAGCAGCTTAGCGATAGCGGCGGGGGGCGGGAATGAGCAGTTCTTC	CASSLAIAAGGGNEQFF
TRBJ2-7	TRBV2	NA	TRBD2	TGTGCCAGCAGTGTGGGACTAGCGGATTACTCCTACGAACAGTACTTC	CASSVGLADYSYEQYF
TRBJ2-1	TRBV4-3	NA	TRBD2	TGCGCCAGCAGCCAAAAGACTAGCGGCCTCTACAATGAGCAGTTCTTC	CASSQKTSGLYNEQFF
TRBJ2-1	TRBV7-2	NA	TRBD2	TGTGCCAGCAGAATAGCGGGGGTAGGCAATGAGCAGTTCTTC	CASRIAGVGNEQFF
TRBJ1-6	TRBV20-1	few	NA	TGCAGTGCGAGAGACGGGGCCCTTCGGTCACCCCTCCACTTT	CSARDGALRSPLHF
TRBJ2-5	TRBV7-6	once	NA	TGTGCCAGCAGCCCCCGTTTAGGGTTGACACAAGAGACCCAGTACTTC	CASSPRLGLTQETQYF
TRBJ2-7	TRBV7-9	NA	NA	TGTGCCAGCAGCAACCCAGGGGCCCACGAGCAGTACTTC	CASSNPGAHEQYF
TRBJ2-5	TRBV7-2	NA	NA	TGTGCCAGCAGCTTATTAGGTTTGGGCGGCTCGAAGACCCAGTACTTC	CASSLLGLGGSKTQYF
TRBJ2-3	TRBV30	NA	NA	TGTGCCTGGAGTGAGATGGGGAGCACAGATACGCAGTATTTT	CAWSEMGSTDTQYF
TRBJ2-5	TRBV29-1	once	NA	TGCAGCGGTACACTAGCAGAGACCCAGTACTTC	CSGTLAETQYF
TRBJ1-1	TRBV25-1	NA	NA	TGTGCCAGCAGTGCGACAGGCCATCGGGGCGCTGAAGCTTTCTTT	CASSATGHRGAEAFF
TRBJ2-7	TRBV12-3/TRBV12-4	few	NA	TGTGCCAGCAGTTTCGGCTCACCGGGAGTCTACGAGCAGTACTTC	CASSFGSPGVYEQYF
TRBJ1-2	TRBV3-1	NA	TRBD1	TGTGCCAGCAGCCTGGGACAGGTTAACTATGGCTACACCTTC	CASSLGQVNYGYTF
TRBJ2-1	TRBV10-3	NA	TRBD2	TGTGCCATCAGTGCAGGACTAGCGGGGGCCTCTTCCTACAATGAGCAGTTCTTC	CAISAGLAGASSYNEQFF
TRBJ2-7	TRBV20-1	NA	TRBD2	TGCAGTGCTAGTAGCGGGGAAAGCTCCTACGAGCAGTACTTC	CSASSGESSYEQYF
TRBJ2-1	TRBV5-1	NA	TRBD2	TGCGCCAGCAGCTGGGGACTAGCGGCGAACAATGAGCAGTTCTTC	CASSWGLAANNEQFF
TRBJ2-7	TRBV10-3	NA	NA	TGTGCCATCAGTGAGTCGACGATCGACGAGCAGTACTTC	CAISESTIDEQYF
TRBJ2-7	TRBV5-6	NA	NA	TGTGCCAGCAGCCCAGGAAGCAGGGAGCAGTACTTC	CASSPGSREQYF
TRBJ2-3	TRBV20-1	NA	NA	TGCAGTGCTAGATTTTCCGGTGGGGGAGCCACAGATACGCAGTATTTT	CSARFSGGGATDTQYF
TRBJ2-4	TRBV5-1	NA	NA	TGCGCCAGCAGCTGGGGGGCTGAAAACATTCAGTACTTC	CASSWGAENIQYF